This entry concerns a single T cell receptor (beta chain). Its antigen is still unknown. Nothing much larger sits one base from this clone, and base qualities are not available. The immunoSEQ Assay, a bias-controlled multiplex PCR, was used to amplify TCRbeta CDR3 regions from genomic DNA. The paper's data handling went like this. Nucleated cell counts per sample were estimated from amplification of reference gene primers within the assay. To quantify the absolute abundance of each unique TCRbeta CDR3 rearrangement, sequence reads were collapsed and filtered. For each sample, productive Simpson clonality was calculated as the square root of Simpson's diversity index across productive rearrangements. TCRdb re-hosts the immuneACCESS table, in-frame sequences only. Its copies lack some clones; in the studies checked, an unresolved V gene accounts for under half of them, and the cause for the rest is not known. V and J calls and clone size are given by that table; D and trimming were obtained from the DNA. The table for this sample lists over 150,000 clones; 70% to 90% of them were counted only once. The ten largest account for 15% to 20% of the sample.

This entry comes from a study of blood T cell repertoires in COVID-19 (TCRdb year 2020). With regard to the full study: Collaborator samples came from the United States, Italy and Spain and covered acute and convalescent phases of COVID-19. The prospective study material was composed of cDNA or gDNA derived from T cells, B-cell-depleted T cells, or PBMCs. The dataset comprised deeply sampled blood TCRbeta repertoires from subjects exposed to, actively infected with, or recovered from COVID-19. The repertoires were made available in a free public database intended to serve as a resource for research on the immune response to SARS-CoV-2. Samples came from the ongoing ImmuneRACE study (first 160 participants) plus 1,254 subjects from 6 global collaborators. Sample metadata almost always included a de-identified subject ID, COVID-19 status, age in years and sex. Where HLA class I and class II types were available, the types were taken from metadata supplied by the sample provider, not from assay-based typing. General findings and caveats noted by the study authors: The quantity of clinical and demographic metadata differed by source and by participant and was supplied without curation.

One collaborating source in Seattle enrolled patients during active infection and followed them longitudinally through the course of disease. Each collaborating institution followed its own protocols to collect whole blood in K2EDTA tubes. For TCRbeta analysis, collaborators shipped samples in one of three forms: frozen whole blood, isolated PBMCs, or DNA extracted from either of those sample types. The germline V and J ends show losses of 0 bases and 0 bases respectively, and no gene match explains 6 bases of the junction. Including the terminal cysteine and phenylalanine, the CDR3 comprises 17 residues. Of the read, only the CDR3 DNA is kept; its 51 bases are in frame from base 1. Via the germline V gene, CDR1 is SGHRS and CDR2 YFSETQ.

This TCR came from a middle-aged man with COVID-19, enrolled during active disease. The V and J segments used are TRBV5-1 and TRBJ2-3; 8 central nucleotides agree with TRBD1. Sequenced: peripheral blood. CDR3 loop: CASSLEGQGLSTDTQYF. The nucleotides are TGCGCCAGCAGCTTGGAAGGACAGGGTTTAAGCACAGATACGCAGTATTTT.